This TCR beta chain was sequenced in a study of graft-versus-host responses after intestinal transplantation. Trimming cost V 7 bases and J 0 bases, with 10 bases left between them. This CDR3 has 13 residues. Per the germline V gene, CDR1 is ENHRY and CDR2 is SYGVKD. With regard to this clone: Its antigen remains unidentified.

Clones were sequenced by immunoSEQ multiplex PCR, and TCRdb holds only the in-frame ones, with some missing. The data contain about 92,000 clones, about nine tenths of them seen just once; the ten biggest clones take up 6%. Sequenced material: unstimulated CD8+ T cells sorted from spleen or lymph node cells, taken before intestinal transplant. The clonotype originates from a human donor who received an intestinal transplant. The chain carries TRBV10-3 and TRBJ2-7; D might be TRBD1 (6 bases). CDR3 bases: TGTGCCATCACTTCGGACAGCTCCTACGAGCAGTACTTC. Encoded protein: CAITSDSSYEQYF.